Below are 19 T cell receptor beta chains sequenced from a single sample in a study of CD8+ T cells in alopecia areata. cDNA prepared by RNA extraction and subsequent reverse transcription served as the template for sequencing. Sequenced by immunoSEQ multiplex PCR; TCRdb stores in-frame clones only, minus some. The sample lists about 64,000 clones; just over 45% were seen once. Treatment reported: oral pan-JAK inhibitor, 5-10 mg twice daily. The sample was CD8+ T cells sorted from blood, taken at approximately week 36, from a patient treated with tofacitinib. Source of these receptors: a human donor with alopecia areata.

This chain links TRBV9 with TRBJ2-6, with D unclear. Germline CDR1 reads SGDLS; CDR2 reads YYNGEE. The V gene lost 4 bases and the J gene lost 4 bases, with 18 bases spanning the gap. The CDR3 loop spans 17 amino acids. The CDR3 sequence is CASSLQVDEWGANVLTF. In DNA, the CDR3 is TGTGCCAGCAGCTTGCAAGTAGACGAGTGGGGGGCCAACGTCCTGACTTTC. Combining the CDR3 with reference TRBV9 and TRBJ2-6 gives the whole variable domain DSGVTQTPKHLITATGQRVTLRCSPRSGDLSVYWYQQSLDQGLQFLIQYYNGEERAKGNILERFSAQQFPDLHSELNLSSLELGDSALYFCASSLQVDEWGANVLTFGAGSRLTVL.

The chain carries TRBV5-6 and TRBJ1-1, with a possible D match to TRBD1 (5 bases). V lost 0 bases and J 4 bases, leaving 7 bases between the germline ends. CDR1 is SGHDT and CDR2 is YYEEEE in the germline V gene. This CDR3 region has 13 residues. The CDR3 bases are TGTGCCAGCAGCTTGGGGACAACCACTGAAGCTTTCTTT. This translates into CASSLGTTTEAFF. The full variable domain, rest sourced from reference TRBV5-6 and TRBJ1-1, is DAGVTQSPTHLIKTRGQQVTLRCSPKSGHDTVSWYQQALGQGPQFIFQYYEEEERQRGNFPDRFSGHQFPNYSSELNVNALLLGDSALYLCASSLGTTTEAFFGQGTRLTVV.

This clone was detected a few times. The CDR3 DNA reads as TGCAGCGGAGTCTTTGTGGTCAGCGGGAGGGTGGCCGGGGAGCTGTTTTTT. This gives the protein CSGVFVVSGRVAGELFF. The V call is TRBV29-1, the J call TRBJ2-2; 10 bases fit TRBD2. CDR3 length equals 17 residues. The ends lost 7 bases at V and 6 bases at J; junction bases unmatched: 17. Looked up from germline, CDR1 is SQVTM and CDR2 is ANQGSEA.

The chain combines TRBV11-1 with TRBJ2-7, with no clear D. This CDR3 spans 14 amino acids. Germline loops: CDR1 SGHAT, CDR2 FQDESV (reference sequence). Deletions cut 7 bases from V and 3 bases from J, with 16 bases between. The CDR3 sequence is CASTDRSDVYEQYF. The CDR3 nucleotides read TGTGCCAGCACCGATAGGAGCGACGTCTACGAGCAGTACTTC.

The J gene is TRBJ1-2, the V gene TRBV9; D gene uncertain. Germline lookup yields CDR1 SGDLS and CDR2 YYNGEE. The CDR3 runs 19 residues. Trimming removed 3 bases at V and 5 bases at J, with 29 bases between. Here the CDR3 reads CASSARKIAEIGMRYGYTF. The CDR3 DNA follows: TGTGCCAGCAGCGCGCGAAAAATAGCCGAGATAGGGATGAGATATGGCTACACCTTC.

A few counts support this clone. V usage is TRBV27 and J usage is TRBJ1-5; D not resolved. CDR1 is MNHEY, CDR2 SMNVEV, per germline (reference sequence). CDR3 size: 15 residues. Trimming took off 8 bases at V and 4 bases at J, with 18 bases between the two ends. DNA for the CDR3: TGTGCCAGCGGCCCGATCAACAGAGGAAATCAGCCCCAGCATTTT. This encodes CASGPINRGNQPQHF.

As DNA, the CDR3 is TGCGCCAGCAGCCAAGGTCCTAGCGGGGATGAGCAGTTCTTC. Protein sequence: CASSQGPSGDEQFF. The J gene is TRBJ2-1, the V gene TRBV4-1, with TRBD2 identical over 9 bases. CDR3 size: 14 residues. CDR1 and CDR2 from the germline V gene are MGHRA and YSYEKL. After removal of 1 base from V and 8 bases from J, the junction contained 3 bases not matched to a gene.

In this sample, this clone turned up a few times. V and J are TRBV7-9 and TRBJ2-1, with D possibly being TRBD2 (5 bases). CDR1 SEHNR and CDR2 FQNEAQ come from the germline V gene (reference sequence). The V gene lost 5 bases and the J gene lost 9 bases, with 11 bases spanning the gap. This CDR3 is built from 12 residues. CDR3 nucleotides: TGTGCCAGCAGCCCTACCGCGGGTGAGCAGTTCTTC. Protein sequence: CASSPTAGEQFF.

The chain has TRBV7-3 and TRBJ1-1; 7 nucleotides agree with TRBD1. J was trimmed by 3 bases and V by 5 bases; bases with no gene match: 3. Looked up from germline, CDR1 is SGHTA and CDR2 is FQGTGA. The CDR3 spans 13 residues. DNA for the CDR3: TGTGCCAGCAGCCCCGGGACAGACACTGAAGCTTTCTTT. Translation: CASSPGTDTEAFF. Together with reference TRBV7-3 and TRBJ1-1, the CDR3 gives the full variable domain: GAGVSQTPSNKVTEKGKYVELRCDPISGHTALYWYRQSLGQGPEFLIYFQGTGAADDSGLPNDRFFAVRPEGSVSTLKIQRTERGDSAVYLCASSPGTDTEAFFGQGTRLTVV.

This clone occurred a few times. This chain connects TRBV27 to TRBJ2-1; D gene ambiguous. This CDR3 region has 14 residues. Trimming pared 9 bases from V and 8 bases from J, leaving 20 bases between. Germline CDR1 reads MNHEY; CDR2 reads SMNVEV (reference sequence). The CDR3 coding sequence is TGTGCCAGTAGCTCGGCTAGTAGGCACCATGAGCAGTTCTTC. Amino acid sequence: CASSSASRHHEQFF.

The chain couples TRBV27 to TRBJ2-7, with D unresolved. This CDR3 region has 13 residues. V lost 6 bases and J lost 1, with 10 bases in between. The germline V gene has CDR1 MNHEY and CDR2 SMNVEV (reference sequence). The chain's CDR3 is CASRGWESYEQYF. The CDR3 coding sequence is TGTGCCAGCAGGGGCTGGGAATCCTACGAGCAGTACTTC.

The CDR3 DNA reads TGTGCCAGCAGTCCTAGAGGACTAGAGGAGACCCAGTACTTC. This encodes CASSPRGLEETQYF. The V gene is TRBV27, the J gene TRBJ2-5; TRBD2 agrees at 7 bases. CDR3 length: 14 amino acids. Germline loops: CDR1 MNHEY, CDR2 SMNVEV (reference sequence). J lost 5 bases, V lost 5 bases, and 8 bases had no gene match.

V is TRBV9 and J is TRBJ1-1; D uncertain. The CDR3 covers 13 residues. With 4 bases removed from V and 5 bases from J, the gap between germline ends came to 12 bases. The germline gives CDR1 SGDLS, CDR2 YYNGEE. The DNA of the CDR3 is TGTGCCAGCAGCCCCCCCGGGTTTACTGAAGCTTTCTTT. It specifies CASSPPGFTEAFF.

This clone appeared once. This chain uses TRBV29-1 with TRBJ2-7; D remains unclear. Germline CDR1 is SQVTM and CDR2 is ANQGSEA. CDR3 length: 13 residues. The V gene lost 8 bases and the J gene lost 0 bases, with 14 bases spanning the gap. The CDR3 protein is CSTKGPLSYEQYF. Here the CDR3 DNA reads TGCAGCACTAAAGGGCCCCTCTCCTACGAGCAGTACTTC.

The chain joins TRBV5-6 to TRBJ1-1, with D possibly matching TRBD1 (5 bases). Trimming left V 3 bases short and J 4 bases short, with 7 bases between. CDR1 and CDR2 from the germline V gene are SGHDT and YYEEEE. The CDR3 has 12 amino acids. The CDR3 region has the DNA TGTGCCAGCAGCTGGGGCAGCACTGAAGCTTTCTTT. Its protein product is CASSWGSTEAFF.

This clone appeared a few times. This may come from a read error, since a much larger clone is one base off. The same CDR3 is also encoded by other DNA sequences in this sample. This chain joins TRBV7-3 and TRBJ2-7, with TRBD2 matching over 9 bases. J lost 3 bases, V lost 3 bases, and 3 bases had no gene match. Germline lookup yields CDR1 SGHTA and CDR2 FQGTGA. The CDR3 contains 14 residues. The CDR3 is CASSLTSGNYEQYF. As DNA, the CDR3 is TGTGCCAGCAGCTTGACTAGCGGTAACTACGAGCAGTACTTC.

This rearrangement joins TRBV5-1 to TRBJ2-7, with 8 bases lining up with TRBD1. This CDR3 is built from 15 residues. The germline V gene has CDR1 SGHRS and CDR2 YFSETQ. The J segment lost 3 bases and the V segment lost 4 bases, leaving 9 bases of the junction unmatched. The DNA for the CDR3 is TGCGCCAGCAGCGAAGGACAGGGATTAGTCTACGAGCAGTACTTC. As protein: CASSEGQGLVYEQYF.

The chain combines TRBV9 with TRBJ2-3, with 7 bases lining up with TRBD2. The CDR3 length is 15 residues. Looked up from germline, CDR1 is SGDLS and CDR2 is YYNGEE. The trim removed 0 bases at V and 6 bases at J, leaving 7 bases unmatched. The CDR3 spells CASSVGTSNGDTQYF. The CDR3 DNA reads as TGTGCCAGCAGCGTAGGGACTAGTAACGGGGATACGCAGTATTTT. The variable domain in full, with the rest retrieved from reference TRBV9 and TRBJ2-3, is DSGVTQTPKHLITATGQRVTLRCSPRSGDLSVYWYQQSLDQGLQFLIQYYNGEERAKGNILERFSAQQFPDLHSELNLSSLELGDSALYFCASSVGTSNGDTQYFGPGTRLTVL.

The V and J genes are TRBV5-4 and TRBJ2-1; D call uncertain. V dropped 3 bases and J dropped 7 bases, with 5 bases sitting between them. The germline V gene has CDR1 SGHNT and CDR2 YYREEE (reference sequence). CDR3 length: 11 amino acids. Here the CDR3 DNA reads TGTGCCAGCAGCTCGGCAAATGAGCAGTTCTTC. It yields the protein CASSSANEQFF.